Listed below are T cell receptor beta chains from one sample, sequenced in a study of Ad26.COV2.S vaccination and SARS-CoV-2 variants. Produced via immunoSEQ multiplex PCR; TCRdb's table is partial and in-frame only. This table holds 300,000 to 350,000 clones, 85% to 90% found once. Here the sequenced sample was peripheral blood, taken in a trial of Ad26.COV2.S vaccine versus placebo. The receptors come from a person between 18 and 65 years old who received the Ad26.COV2.S COVID-19 vaccine or a placebo. Each CDR3 is given with its conserved first and last residue. A D gene is named only where the DNA matches it firmly. Clone size is stated in some rows and not others, as once, few, many or a class when expanded.

D gene,clone size,J gene,V gene,CDR3 DNA,CDR3 protein
NA,few,TRBJ2-1,TRBV10-3,TGTGCCATCTCCGAGCTGGAATACAATGAGCAGTTCTTC,CAISELEYNEQFF
NA,NA,TRBJ2-2,TRBV5-4,TGTGCCAGCAGCTCGGGACGGCTTAACACCGGGGAGCTGTTTTTT,CASSSGRLNTGELFF
NA,NA,TRBJ1-5,TRBV19,TGTGCCAGTAGTATTACGGGGGACCAACAGCCCCAGCATTTT,CASSITGDQQPQHF
NA,NA,TRBJ2-7,TRBV7-2,TGTGCCAGCAGCTTTAGCGTAGTTTCCCCCTACTACGAGCAGTACTTC,CASSFSVVSPYYEQYF
NA,NA,TRBJ1-2,TRBV7-2,TGTGCCAGCAGCTTCTTACAGCTAAACTATGGCTACACCTTC,CASSFLQLNYGYTF
NA,NA,TRBJ2-7,TRBV3-1/TRBV3-2,TGTGCCAGCAGCTTGAAGGGACTTTTCTACGAGCAGTACTTC,CASSLKGLFYEQYF
NA,NA,TRBJ1-4,TRBV12-3/TRBV12-4,TGTGCCAGCAGTAAATGGACTGAGGAAAAACTGTTTTTT,CASSKWTEEKLFF
NA,NA,TRBJ1-1,TRBV6-5,TGTGCCAGCAGTTACTCGAGCCCAGAGACGAACACTGAAGCTTTCTTT,CASSYSSPETNTEAFF
TRBD2,NA,TRBJ2-1,TRBV11-3,TGTGCCAGCAGCTTAGATAGGTTCGGACTAGCCGAAGGGGGGAATGAGCAGTTCTTC,CASSLDRFGLAEGGNEQFF
NA,NA,TRBJ1-2,TRBV18,TGTGCCAGCTCACCTGCCGGCGGGGAAAACTATGGCTACACCTTC,CASSPAGGENYGYTF
NA,NA,TRBJ1-1,TRBV18,TGTGCCAGCTCACCACCGGTGTTCCACCGGGGGCTAGACACTGAAGCTTTCTTT,CASSPPVFHRGLDTEAFF
NA,NA,TRBJ1-3,TRBV19,TGTGCCAGCCATCTTAACCCCTCTGGAAACACCATATATTTT,CASHLNPSGNTIYF
NA,NA,TRBJ2-7,TRBV11-2,TGTGCCAGCAGCTTCTCCGGGGCAGCTATGGGCGAGCAGTACTTC,CASSFSGAAMGEQYF
NA,NA,TRBJ1-2,TRBV4-3,TGCGCCAGCCGCTCAAGGGGAGCCACTCCAGATGGCTACACCTTC,CASRSRGATPDGYTF
NA,NA,TRBJ2-7,TRBV4-1,TGCGCCAGCAGCCAAGTCTTCCCAGGAACCTACGAGCAGTACTTC,CASSQVFPGTYEQYF
NA,once,TRBJ1-2,TRBV30,TGTGCCTGGAGTGCGAACCTCTATGGCTACACCTTC,CAWSANLYGYTF
NA,few,TRBJ1-2,TRBV9,TGTGCCAGCAGCGCCGAGAGGGGCTACACCTTC,CASSAERGYTF
NA,NA,TRBJ1-1,TRBV2,TGTGCCAGCAGGGGGACTAAGAACACTGAAGCTTTCTTT,CASRGTKNTEAFF
TRBD1,NA,TRBJ1-3,TRBV6-2/TRBV6-3,TGTGCCAGCAGTCCCTGGACAGGAAGCTCTGGAAACACCATATATTTT,CASSPWTGSSGNTIYF
TRBD1,once,TRBJ1-4,TRBV10-2,TGCGCCAGCCGGGACAGGAAGAATGAAAAACTGTTTTTT,CASRDRKNEKLFF
TRBD1,NA,TRBJ1-3,TRBV7-2,TGTGCCAGCAGCTTATTCGGACAGGGGGGATCGGGGGGAAACACCATATATTTT,CASSLFGQGGSGGNTIYF
NA,NA,TRBJ1-5,TRBV27,TGTGCCAGCAGTTTACACGGGGTGGGCAATCAGCCCCAGCATTTT,CASSLHGVGNQPQHF
NA,NA,TRBJ2-5,TRBV19,TGTGCCAGTAGTCCGCGACAGGCGGTGGAGACCCAGTACTTC,CASSPRQAVETQYF
NA,NA,TRBJ1-2,TRBV5-1,TGCGCCAGCAGCTCGGGTCTGGACTATGGCTACACCTTC,CASSSGLDYGYTF
TRBD1,NA,TRBJ1-4,TRBV18,TGTGCCAGCTCACGACAGGGGGCAAATGAAAAACTGTTTTTT,CASSRQGANEKLFF
NA,once,TRBJ1-1,TRBV6-5,TGTGCCAGCGAATTGAACACTGAAGCTTTCTTT,CASELNTEAFF
NA,NA,TRBJ1-5,TRBV2,TGTGCCAGCAGGGCCGACACGGGTGGCAATCAGCCCCAGCATTTT,CASRADTGGNQPQHF
NA,NA,TRBJ2-2,TRBV10-1,TGCGCCAGCAGTGAGCAGTTTGACACCGGGGAGCTGTTTTTT,CASSEQFDTGELFF
TRBD1,NA,TRBJ1-2,TRBV4-3,TGCGCCAGCAGCCAAGAGGAGGGGGCGAATCCCTATGGCTACACCTTC,CASSQEEGANPYGYTF
NA,NA,TRBJ2-7,TRBV11-2,TGTGCCAGCAGCTTTCAGACGCTCTACGAGCAGTACTTC,CASSFQTLYEQYF
NA,NA,TRBJ1-2,TRBV9,TGTGCCAGCAGCGTACAGGAAAACTATGGCTACACCTTC,CASSVQENYGYTF
NA,NA,TRBJ2-1,TRBV3-1/TRBV3-2,TGTGCCAGCAGCCAGACGAGCCGGAGACTAGACGACAATGAGCAGTTCTTC,CASSQTSRRLDDNEQFF
TRBD2,NA,TRBJ2-1,TRBV2,TGTGCCAGCAGTGATGGGGAGGGCCCCTCCTACAATGAGCAGTTCTTC,CASSDGEGPSYNEQFF
NA,NA,TRBJ1-1,TRBV5-5,TGTGCCAGCAGCTTGGGAGGGTCGACGAACACTGAAGCTTTCTTT,CASSLGGSTNTEAFF
TRBD1,NA,TRBJ1-2,TRBV2,TGTGCCAGCAGTGTCGGACAGGTCGGCGGCTACACCTTC,CASSVGQVGGYTF
NA,NA,TRBJ2-1,TRBV7-3,TGTGCCAGCAGCCCCCAGGGGAATGAGCAGTTCTTC,CASSPQGNEQFF
NA,NA,TRBJ1-2,TRBV3-1/TRBV3-2,TGTGCCAGCAGCCACGGGGAGGTCTATGGCTACACCTTC,CASSHGEVYGYTF
TRBD2,NA,TRBJ2-3,TRBV7-2,TGTGCCAGCAGCGGGACTAGCAGGAATACGCAGTATTTT,CASSGTSRNTQYF
TRBD1,NA,TRBJ2-3,TRBV24-1,TGTGCCACCAGTGATCCCAAGACAGGGGAAGGGACAGATACGCAGTATTTT,CATSDPKTGEGTDTQYF
TRBD2,once,TRBJ2-7,TRBV18,TGTGCCAGCTCACCGCCCGTGGGCGGGGGTCGCCACGAGCAGTACTTC,CASSPPVGGGRHEQYF
NA,few,TRBJ1-1,TRBV29-1,TGCAGCGGGCTCATGAACACTGAAGCTTTCTTT,CSGLMNTEAFF
NA,few,TRBJ2-7,TRBV7-6,TGTGCCAGCAGCTTAGTCAGGGAAGAGCAGTACTTC,CASSLVREEQYF
TRBD2,NA,TRBJ2-1,TRBV19,TGTGCCAGTAGTCTAGCGGGAGGACTGTCCTACAATGAGCAGTTCTTC,CASSLAGGLSYNEQFF
NA,NA,TRBJ2-4,TRBV10-2,TGCGCCAGCACCGTAGTACTAGCCAAAAACATTCAGTACTTC,CASTVVLAKNIQYF
NA,NA,TRBJ2-2,TRBV29-1,TGCAGCGTTGCTGGACTATCCAACACCGGGGAGCTGTTTTTT,CSVAGLSNTGELFF
NA,NA,TRBJ2-4,TRBV11-3,TGTGCCAGCAGCCCGCGACAGGAGGGAGCCAAAAACATTCAGTACTTC,CASSPRQEGAKNIQYF
NA,NA,TRBJ1-2,TRBV5-1,TGCGCCAGCAGTCAAGCGGAACAGGGAACCTATGGCTACACCTTC,CASSQAEQGTYGYTF
NA,once,TRBJ1-2,TRBV19,TGTGCCAGTACCCTACAGGCGTTCGGGGGCTACACCTTC,CASTLQAFGGYTF
NA,NA,TRBJ1-2,TRBV7-2,TGTGCCAGCAGCTTAGTGGGGGGGCGGCTGGACTATGGCTACACCTTC,CASSLVGGRLDYGYTF
NA,NA,TRBJ2-5,TRBV4-3,TGCGCCAGCAGCCAAGGGTACTACCCTCAAGAGACCCAGTACTTC,CASSQGYYPQETQYF